The T cell receptor beta chain under discussion was sequenced for a study of T-cell reconstitution after alpha-beta-depleted transplantation in children. This clonotype was seen a few times. The CDR3 loop spans 15 amino acids. V was pared by 2 bases and J by 4 bases, with 12 bases between. Unique molecular identifiers were incorporated when the TCRbeta library was constructed. Each CDR3 protein gets one entry after TCRdb re-called the PCR reads with MiXCR. Of some 530,000 distinct CDR3 sequences listed, about 12% are singletons. Sequencing used PBMCs from the stem cell graft donor, obtained from the stem cell graft. The V and J genes are TRBV12-3 or TRBV12-4 and TRBJ2-1; D is possibly TRBD2 (7 bases). This TCR was sampled from a human donor who donated a stem cell graft to a child with combined immunodeficiency. The CDR3 protein is CASSLLGGVYNEQFF. For the CDR3, the DNA is TGTGCCAGCAGTTTACTAGGGGGGGTGTACAATGAGCAGTTCTTC.